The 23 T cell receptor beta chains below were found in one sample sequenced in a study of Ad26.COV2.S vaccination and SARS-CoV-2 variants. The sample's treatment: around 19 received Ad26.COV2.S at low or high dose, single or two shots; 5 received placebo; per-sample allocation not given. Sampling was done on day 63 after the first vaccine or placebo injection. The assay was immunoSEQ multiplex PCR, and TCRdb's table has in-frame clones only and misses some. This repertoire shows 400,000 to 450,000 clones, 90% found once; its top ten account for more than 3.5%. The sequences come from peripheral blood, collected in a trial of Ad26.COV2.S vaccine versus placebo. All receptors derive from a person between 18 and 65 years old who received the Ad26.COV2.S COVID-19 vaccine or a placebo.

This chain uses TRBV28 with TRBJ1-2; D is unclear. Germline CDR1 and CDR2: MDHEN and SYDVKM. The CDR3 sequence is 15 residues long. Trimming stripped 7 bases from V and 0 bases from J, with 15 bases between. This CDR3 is CASNSDPRANYGYTF. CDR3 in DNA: TGTGCCAGCAATTCCGACCCTAGGGCTAACTATGGCTACACCTTC.

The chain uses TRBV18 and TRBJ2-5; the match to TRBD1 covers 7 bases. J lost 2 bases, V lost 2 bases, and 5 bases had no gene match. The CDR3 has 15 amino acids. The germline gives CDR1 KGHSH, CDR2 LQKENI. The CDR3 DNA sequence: TGTGCCAGCTCACCAACAAGGGGGCTTCAAGAGACCCAGTACTTC. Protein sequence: CASSPTRGLQETQYF.

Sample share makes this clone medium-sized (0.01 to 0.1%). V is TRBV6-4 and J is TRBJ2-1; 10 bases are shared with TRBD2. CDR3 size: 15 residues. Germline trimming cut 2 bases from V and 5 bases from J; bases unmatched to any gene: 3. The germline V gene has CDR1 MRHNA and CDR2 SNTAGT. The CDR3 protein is CASSDGAGGHNEQFF. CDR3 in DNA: TGTGCCAGCAGTGACGGAGCGGGAGGGCACAATGAGCAGTTCTTC.

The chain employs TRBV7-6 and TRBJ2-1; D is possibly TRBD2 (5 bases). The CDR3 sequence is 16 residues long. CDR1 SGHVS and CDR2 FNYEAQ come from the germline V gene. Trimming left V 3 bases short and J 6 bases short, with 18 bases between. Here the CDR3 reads CASSFLEAAALNEQFF. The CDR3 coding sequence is TGTGCCAGCAGCTTCCTAGAAGCAGCGGCGCTCAATGAGCAGTTCTTC.

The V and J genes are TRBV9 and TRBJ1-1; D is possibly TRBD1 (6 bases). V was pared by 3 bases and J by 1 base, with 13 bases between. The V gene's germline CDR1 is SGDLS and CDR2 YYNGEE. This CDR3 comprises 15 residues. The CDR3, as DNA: TGTGCCAGCAGCGGTGGGGGGGCGCGGAACACTGAAGCTTTCTTT. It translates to CASSGGGARNTEAFF.

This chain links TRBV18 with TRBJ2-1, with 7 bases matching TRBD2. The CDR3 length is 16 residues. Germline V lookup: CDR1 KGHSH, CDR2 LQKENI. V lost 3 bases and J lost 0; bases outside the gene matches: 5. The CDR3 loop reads CASSPRGWDSYNEQFF. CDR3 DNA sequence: TGTGCCAGCTCACCGCGGGGGTGGGACTCCTACAATGAGCAGTTCTTC.

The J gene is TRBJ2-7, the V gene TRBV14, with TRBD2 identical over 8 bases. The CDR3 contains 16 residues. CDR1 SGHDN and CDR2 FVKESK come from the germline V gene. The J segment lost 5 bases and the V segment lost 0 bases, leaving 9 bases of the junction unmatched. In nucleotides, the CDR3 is TGTGCCAGCAGCCAAGATCGGGGACTAGTCTACCACGAGCAGTACTTC. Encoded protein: CASSQDRGLVYHEQYF.

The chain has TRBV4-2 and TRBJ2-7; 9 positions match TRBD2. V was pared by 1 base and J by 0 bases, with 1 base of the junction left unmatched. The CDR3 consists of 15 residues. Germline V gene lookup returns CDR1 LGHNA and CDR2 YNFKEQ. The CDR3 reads CASSQASGASYEQYF. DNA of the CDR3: TGTGCCAGCAGCCAAGCTAGCGGGGCCTCCTACGAGCAGTACTTC.

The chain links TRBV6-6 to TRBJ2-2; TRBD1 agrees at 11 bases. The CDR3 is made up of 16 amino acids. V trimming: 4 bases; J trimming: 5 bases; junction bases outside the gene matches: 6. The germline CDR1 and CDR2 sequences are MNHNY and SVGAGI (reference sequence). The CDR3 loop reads CASSWDGQGATGELFF. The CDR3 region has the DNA TGTGCCAGCAGTTGGGACGGACAGGGGGCGACCGGGGAGCTGTTTTTT.

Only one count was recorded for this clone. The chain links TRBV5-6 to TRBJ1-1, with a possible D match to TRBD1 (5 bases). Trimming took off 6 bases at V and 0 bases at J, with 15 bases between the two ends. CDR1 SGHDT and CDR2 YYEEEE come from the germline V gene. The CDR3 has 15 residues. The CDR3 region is CASTPGPGMNTEAFF. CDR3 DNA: TGTGCCAGCACCCCGGGGCCGGGGATGAACACTGAAGCTTTCTTT.

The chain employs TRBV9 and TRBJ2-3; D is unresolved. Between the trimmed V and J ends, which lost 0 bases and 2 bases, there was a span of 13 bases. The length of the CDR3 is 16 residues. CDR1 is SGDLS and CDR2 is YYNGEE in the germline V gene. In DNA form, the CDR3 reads TGTGCCAGCAGCGTAGCTCCCCACCAAAACACAGATACGCAGTATTTT. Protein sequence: CASSVAPHQNTDTQYF. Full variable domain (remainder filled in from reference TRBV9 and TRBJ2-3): DSGVTQTPKHLITATGQRVTLRCSPRSGDLSVYWYQQSLDQGLQFLIQYYNGEERAKGNILERFSAQQFPDLHSELNLSSLELGDSALYFCASSVAPHQNTDTQYFGPGTRLTVL.

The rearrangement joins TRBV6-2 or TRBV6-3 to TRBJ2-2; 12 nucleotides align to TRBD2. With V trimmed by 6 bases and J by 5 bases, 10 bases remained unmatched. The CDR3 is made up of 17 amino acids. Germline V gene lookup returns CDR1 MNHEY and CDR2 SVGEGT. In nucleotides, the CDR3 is TGTGCCAGCAGCACGACTAGCGGGAGACGTCGGACCGGGGAGCTGTTTTTT. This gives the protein CASSTTSGRRRTGELFF.

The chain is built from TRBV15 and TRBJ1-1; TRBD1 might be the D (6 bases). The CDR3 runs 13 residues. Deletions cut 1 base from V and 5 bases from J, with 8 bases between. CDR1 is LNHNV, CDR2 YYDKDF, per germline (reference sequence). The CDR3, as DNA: TGTGCCACCAGCAGAGTAAGGGGGACTGAAGCTTTCTTT. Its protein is CATSRVRGTEAFF.

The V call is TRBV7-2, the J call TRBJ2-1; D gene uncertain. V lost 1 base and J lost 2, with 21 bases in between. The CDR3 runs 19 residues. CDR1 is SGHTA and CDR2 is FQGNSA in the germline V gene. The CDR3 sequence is CASSLDVTLLRYAYNEQFF. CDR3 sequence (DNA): TGTGCCAGCAGCTTAGACGTTACCCTCCTGAGGTACGCCTACAATGAGCAGTTCTTC. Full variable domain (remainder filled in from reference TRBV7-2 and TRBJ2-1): GAGVSQSPSNKVTEKGKDVELRCDPISGHTALYWYRQSLGQGLEFLIYFQGNSAPDKSGLPSDRFSAERTGGSVSTLTIQRTQQEDSAVYLCASSLDVTLLRYAYNEQFFGPGTRLTVL.

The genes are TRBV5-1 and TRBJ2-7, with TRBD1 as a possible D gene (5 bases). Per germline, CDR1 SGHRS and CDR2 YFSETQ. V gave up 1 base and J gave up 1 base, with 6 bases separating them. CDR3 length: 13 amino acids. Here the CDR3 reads CASSLRQSYEQYF. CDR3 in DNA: TGCGCCAGCAGCTTGCGACAGTCCTACGAGCAGTACTTC.

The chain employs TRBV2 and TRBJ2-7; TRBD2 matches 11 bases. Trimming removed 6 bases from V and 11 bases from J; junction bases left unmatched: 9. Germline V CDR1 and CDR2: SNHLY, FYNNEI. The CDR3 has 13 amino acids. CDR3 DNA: TGTGCCAGCAGGGGCCTAGCGGGAGGTTGGGAGTACTTC. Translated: CASRGLAGGWEYF. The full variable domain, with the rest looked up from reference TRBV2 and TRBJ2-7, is EPEVTQTPSHQVTQMGQEVILRCVPISNHLYFYWYRQILGQKVEFLVSFYNNEISEKSEIFDDQFSVERPDGSNFTLKIRSTKLEDSAMYFCASRGLAGGWEYFGPGTRLTVT.

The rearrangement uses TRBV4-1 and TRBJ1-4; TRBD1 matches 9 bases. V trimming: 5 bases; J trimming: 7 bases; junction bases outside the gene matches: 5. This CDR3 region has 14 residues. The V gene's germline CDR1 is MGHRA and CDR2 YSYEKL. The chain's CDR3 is CASSATGGGEKLFF. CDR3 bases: TGCGCCAGCAGCGCTACAGGGGGCGGTGAAAAACTGTTTTTT.

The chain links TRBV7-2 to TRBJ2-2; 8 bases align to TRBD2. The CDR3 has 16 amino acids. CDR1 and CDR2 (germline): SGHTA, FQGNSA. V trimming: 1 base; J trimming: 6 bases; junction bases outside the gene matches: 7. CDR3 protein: CASSLEAGLVPGELFF. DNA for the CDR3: TGTGCCAGCAGCTTAGAGGCGGGACTAGTCCCCGGGGAGCTGTTTTTT. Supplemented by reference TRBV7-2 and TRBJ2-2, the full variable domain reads GAGVSQSPSNKVTEKGKDVELRCDPISGHTALYWYRQSLGQGLEFLIYFQGNSAPDKSGLPSDRFSAERTGGSVSTLTIQRTQQEDSAVYLCASSLEAGLVPGELFFGEGSRLTVL.

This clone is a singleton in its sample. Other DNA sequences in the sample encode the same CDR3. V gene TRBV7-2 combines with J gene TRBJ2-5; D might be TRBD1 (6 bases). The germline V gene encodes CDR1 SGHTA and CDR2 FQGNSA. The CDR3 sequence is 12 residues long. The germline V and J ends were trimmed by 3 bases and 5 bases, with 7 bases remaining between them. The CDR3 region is CASSLQGETQYF. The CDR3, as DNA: TGTGCCAGCAGCTTGCAGGGGGAGACCCAGTACTTC.

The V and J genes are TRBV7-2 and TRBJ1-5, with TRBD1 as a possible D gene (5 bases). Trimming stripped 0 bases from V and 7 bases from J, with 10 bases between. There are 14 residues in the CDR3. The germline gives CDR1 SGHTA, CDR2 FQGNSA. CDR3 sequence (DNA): TGTGCCAGCAGCTTAGCAGGGGTCGGGCAGCCCCAGCATTTT. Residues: CASSLAGVGQPQHF. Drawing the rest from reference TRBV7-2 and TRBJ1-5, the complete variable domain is GAGVSQSPSNKVTEKGKDVELRCDPISGHTALYWYRQSLGQGLEFLIYFQGNSAPDKSGLPSDRFSAERTGGSVSTLTIQRTQQEDSAVYLCASSLAGVGQPQHFGDGTRLSIL.

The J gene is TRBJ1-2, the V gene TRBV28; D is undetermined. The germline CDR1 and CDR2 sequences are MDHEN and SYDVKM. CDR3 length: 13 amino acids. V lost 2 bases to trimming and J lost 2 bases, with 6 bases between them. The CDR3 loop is CASSLPGNYGYTF. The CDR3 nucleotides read TGTGCCAGCAGTTTACCAGGAAACTATGGCTACACCTTC.

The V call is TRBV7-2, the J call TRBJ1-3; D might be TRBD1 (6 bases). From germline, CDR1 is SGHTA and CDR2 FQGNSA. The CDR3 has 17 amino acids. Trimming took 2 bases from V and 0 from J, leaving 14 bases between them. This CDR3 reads CASSLSTGHLSGNTIYF. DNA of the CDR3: TGTGCCAGCAGCTTATCGACAGGCCATCTCTCTGGAAACACCATATATTTT.

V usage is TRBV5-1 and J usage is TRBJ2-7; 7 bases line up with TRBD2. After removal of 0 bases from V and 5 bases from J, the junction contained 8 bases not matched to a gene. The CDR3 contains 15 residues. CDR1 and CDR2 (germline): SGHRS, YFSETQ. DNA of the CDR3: TGCGCCAGCAGCTTGGGCCAGACTAGCTACAACGAGCAGTACTTC. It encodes CASSLGQTSYNEQYF. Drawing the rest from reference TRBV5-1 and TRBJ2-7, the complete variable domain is KAGVTQTPRYLIKTRGQQVTLSCSPISGHRSVSWYQQTPGQGLQFLFEYFSETQRNKGNFPGRFSGRQFSNSRSEMNVSTLELGDSALYLCASSLGQTSYNEQYFGPGTRLTVT.